This T cell receptor beta chain stems from a study of blood T cell repertoires in COVID-19. As for the study in general: Whether acute or convalescent, the COVID-19 samples came from the United States, Italy and Spain.

All enrollees were about 18 to 95 years old and from about two dozen US areas. This clone was detected once. Germline V gene lookup returns CDR1 SGHRS and CDR2 YFSETQ. The length of the CDR3 is 15 residues. V dropped 4 bases and J dropped 3 bases, with 17 bases sitting between them. Generated by immunoSEQ multiplex PCR, the TCRdb table keeps only in-frame clones and is missing some. Altogether over 200,000 clones are present, nearly 90% being singletons, with the ten largest covering 3.5% to 4%. This TCR came from a woman aged 30 to 39 with acute COVID-19. The source material was PBMCs or T cells enriched from blood (not recorded which). The V call is TRBV5-1, the J call TRBJ2-7, with D perhaps matching TRBD2 (6 bases). The chain's CDR3 is CASSPHMGGFYEQYF. The DNA for the CDR3 is TGCGCCAGCAGCCCCCATATGGGGGGATTCTACGAGCAGTACTTC.